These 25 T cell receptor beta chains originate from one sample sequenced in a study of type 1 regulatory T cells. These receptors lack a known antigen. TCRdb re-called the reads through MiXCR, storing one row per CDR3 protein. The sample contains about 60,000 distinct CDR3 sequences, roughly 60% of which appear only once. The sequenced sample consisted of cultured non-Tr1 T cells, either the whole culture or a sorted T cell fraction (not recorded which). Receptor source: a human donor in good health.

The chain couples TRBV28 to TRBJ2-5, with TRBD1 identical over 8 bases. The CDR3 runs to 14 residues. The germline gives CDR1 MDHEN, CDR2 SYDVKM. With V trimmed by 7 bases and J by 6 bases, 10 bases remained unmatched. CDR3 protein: CASTPPTGAKTQYF. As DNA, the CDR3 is TGTGCCAGCACCCCACCGACAGGGGCGAAGACCCAGTACTTC.

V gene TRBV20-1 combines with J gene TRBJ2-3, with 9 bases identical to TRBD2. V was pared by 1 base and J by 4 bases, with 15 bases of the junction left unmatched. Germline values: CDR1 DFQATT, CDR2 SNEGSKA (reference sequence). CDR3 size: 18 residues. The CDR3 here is CSARAPGGFVAGADTQYF. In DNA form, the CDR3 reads TGCAGTGCTAGAGCCCCCGGGGGCTTTGTAGCGGGAGCAGATACGCAGTATTTT.

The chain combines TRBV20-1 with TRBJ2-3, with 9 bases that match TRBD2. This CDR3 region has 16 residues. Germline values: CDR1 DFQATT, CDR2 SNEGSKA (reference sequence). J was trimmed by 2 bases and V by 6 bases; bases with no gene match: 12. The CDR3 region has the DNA TGCAGTGCCCCTCGCTTGAGCGGGGGGAACACAGATACGCAGTATTTT. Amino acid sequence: CSAPRLSGGNTDTQYF.

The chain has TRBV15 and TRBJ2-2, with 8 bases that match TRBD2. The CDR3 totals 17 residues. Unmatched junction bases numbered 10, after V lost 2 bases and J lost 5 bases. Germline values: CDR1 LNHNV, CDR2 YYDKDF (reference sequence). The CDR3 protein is CATSRSPGLVMTGELFF. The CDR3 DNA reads TGTGCCACCAGCAGATCCCCGGGACTAGTGATGACCGGGGAGCTGTTTTTT.

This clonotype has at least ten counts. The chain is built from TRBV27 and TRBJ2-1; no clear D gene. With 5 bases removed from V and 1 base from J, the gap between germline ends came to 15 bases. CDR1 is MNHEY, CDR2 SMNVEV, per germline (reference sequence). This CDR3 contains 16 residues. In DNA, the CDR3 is TGTGCCAGCAGTCTCCTCGGCGATAGATCCTACAATGAGCAGTTCTTC. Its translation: CASSLLGDRSYNEQFF.

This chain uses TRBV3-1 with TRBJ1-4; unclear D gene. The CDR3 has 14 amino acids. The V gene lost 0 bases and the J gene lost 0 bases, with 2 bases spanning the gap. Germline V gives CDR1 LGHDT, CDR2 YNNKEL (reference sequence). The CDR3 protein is CASSQETTNEKLFF. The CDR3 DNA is TGTGCCAGCAGCCAAGAGACAACTAATGAAAAACTGTTTTTT.

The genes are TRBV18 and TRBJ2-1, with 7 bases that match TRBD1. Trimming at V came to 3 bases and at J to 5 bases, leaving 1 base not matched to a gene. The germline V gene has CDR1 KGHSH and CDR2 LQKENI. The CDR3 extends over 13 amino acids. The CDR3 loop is CASSPGTDNEQFF. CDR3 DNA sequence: TGTGCCAGCTCACCCGGGACAGACAATGAGCAGTTCTTC.

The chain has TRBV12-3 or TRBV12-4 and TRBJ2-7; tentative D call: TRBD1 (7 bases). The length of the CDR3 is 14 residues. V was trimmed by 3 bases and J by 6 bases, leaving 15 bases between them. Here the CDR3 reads CASSFQPGGGEQYF. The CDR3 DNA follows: TGTGCCAGCAGTTTTCAACCAGGGGGAGGCGAGCAGTACTTC.

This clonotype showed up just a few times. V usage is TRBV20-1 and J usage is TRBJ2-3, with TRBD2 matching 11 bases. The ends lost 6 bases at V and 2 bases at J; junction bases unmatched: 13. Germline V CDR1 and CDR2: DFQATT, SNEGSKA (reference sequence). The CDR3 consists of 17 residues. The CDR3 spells CSARPGSGRVFTDTQYF. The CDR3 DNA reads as TGCAGTGCCCGTCCGGGTAGCGGGAGGGTTTTCACAGATACGCAGTATTTT.

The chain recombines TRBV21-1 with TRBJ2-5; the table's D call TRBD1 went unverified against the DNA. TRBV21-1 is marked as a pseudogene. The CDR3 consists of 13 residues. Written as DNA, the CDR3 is TGTGCCAGCAGCACCTACAGGGGAGAGACCCAGTACTTC. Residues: CASSTYRGETQYF.

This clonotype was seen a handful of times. Here the CDR3 reads CSARDPGTGVGETQYF. The CDR3 nucleotides read TGCAGTGCTAGAGATCCCGGGACAGGGGTTGGGGAGACCCAGTACTTC. This chain connects TRBV20-1 to TRBJ2-5; 10 bases map to TRBD1. The germline V gene has CDR1 DFQATT and CDR2 SNEGSKA (reference sequence). After removal of 0 bases from V and 5 bases from J, the junction contained 9 bases not matched to a gene. The CDR3 runs to 16 residues.

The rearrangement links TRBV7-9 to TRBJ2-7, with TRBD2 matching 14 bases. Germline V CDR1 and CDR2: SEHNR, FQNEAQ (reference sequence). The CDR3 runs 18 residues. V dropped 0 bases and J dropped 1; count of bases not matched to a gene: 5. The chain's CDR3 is CASSLALGLAGESYEQYF. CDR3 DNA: TGTGCCAGCAGCTTAGCTCTGGGACTAGCGGGAGAGTCCTACGAGCAGTACTTC.

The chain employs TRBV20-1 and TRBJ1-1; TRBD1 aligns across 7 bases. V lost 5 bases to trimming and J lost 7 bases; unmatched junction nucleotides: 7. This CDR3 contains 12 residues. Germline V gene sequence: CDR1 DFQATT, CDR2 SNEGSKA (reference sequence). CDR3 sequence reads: CSAQTGFGEAFF. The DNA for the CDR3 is TGCAGTGCTCAGACAGGGTTTGGTGAAGCTTTCTTT.

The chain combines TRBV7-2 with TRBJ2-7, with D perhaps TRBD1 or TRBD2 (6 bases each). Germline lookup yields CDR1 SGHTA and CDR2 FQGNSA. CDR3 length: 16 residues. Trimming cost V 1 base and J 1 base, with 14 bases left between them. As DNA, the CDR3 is TGTGCCAGCAGCTTAGGGGGGGCGATGTTATCCTACGAGCAGTACTTC. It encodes CASSLGGAMLSYEQYF.

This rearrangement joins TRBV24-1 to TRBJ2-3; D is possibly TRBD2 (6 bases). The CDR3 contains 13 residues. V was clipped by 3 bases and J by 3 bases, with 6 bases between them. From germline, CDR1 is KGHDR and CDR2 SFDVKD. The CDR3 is CATSDGGTDTQYF. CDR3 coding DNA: TGTGCCACCAGTGATGGAGGGACAGATACGCAGTATTTT.

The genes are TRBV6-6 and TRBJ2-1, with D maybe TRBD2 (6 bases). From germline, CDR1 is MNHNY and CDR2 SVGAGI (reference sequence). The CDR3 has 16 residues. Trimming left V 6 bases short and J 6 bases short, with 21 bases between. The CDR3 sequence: CASRFLGGGRFNEQFF. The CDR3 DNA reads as TGTGCCAGCAGATTCCTTGGGGGAGGCAGATTCAATGAGCAGTTCTTC.

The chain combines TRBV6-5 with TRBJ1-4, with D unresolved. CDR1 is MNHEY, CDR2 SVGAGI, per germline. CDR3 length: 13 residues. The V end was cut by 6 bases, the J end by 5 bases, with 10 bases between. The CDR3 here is CASSRKFNEKLFF. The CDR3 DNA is TGTGCCAGCAGCCGGAAGTTCAATGAAAAACTGTTTTTT.

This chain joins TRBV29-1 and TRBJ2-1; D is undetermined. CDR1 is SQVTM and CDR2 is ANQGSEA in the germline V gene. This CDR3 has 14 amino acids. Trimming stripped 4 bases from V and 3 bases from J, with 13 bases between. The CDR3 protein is CSVVTVIFYNEQFF. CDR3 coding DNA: TGCAGCGTTGTTACTGTGATTTTCTACAATGAGCAGTTCTTC.

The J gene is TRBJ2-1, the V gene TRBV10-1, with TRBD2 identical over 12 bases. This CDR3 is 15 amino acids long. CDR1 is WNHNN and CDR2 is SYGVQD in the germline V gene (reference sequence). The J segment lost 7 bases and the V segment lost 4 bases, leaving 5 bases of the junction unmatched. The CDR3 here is CASSGVTSGRNEQFF. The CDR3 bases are TGCGCCAGCAGTGGGGTGACTAGCGGGAGAAATGAGCAGTTCTTC.

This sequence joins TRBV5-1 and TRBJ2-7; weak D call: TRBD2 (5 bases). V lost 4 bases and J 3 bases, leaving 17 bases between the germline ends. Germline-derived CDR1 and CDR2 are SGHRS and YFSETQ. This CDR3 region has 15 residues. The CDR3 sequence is CASSLPGDSNYEQYF. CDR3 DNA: TGCGCCAGCAGCCTCCCCGGGGATTCAAACTACGAGCAGTACTTC.

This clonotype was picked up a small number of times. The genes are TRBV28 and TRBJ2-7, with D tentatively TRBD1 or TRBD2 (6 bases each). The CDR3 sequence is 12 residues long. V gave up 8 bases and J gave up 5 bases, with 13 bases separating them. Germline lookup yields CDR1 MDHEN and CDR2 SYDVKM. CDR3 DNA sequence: TGTGCCAGCGGGTCCGGGGGCAACGAGCAGTACTTC. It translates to CASGSGGNEQYF.

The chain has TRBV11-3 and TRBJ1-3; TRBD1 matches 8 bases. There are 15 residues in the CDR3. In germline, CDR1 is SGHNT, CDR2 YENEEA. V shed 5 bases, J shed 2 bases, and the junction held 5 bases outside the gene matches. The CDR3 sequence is CASSPGQGPGNTIYF. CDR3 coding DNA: TGTGCCAGCAGCCCAGGACAGGGCCCTGGAAACACCATATATTTT. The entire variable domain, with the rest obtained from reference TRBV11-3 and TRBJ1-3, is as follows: EAGVVQSPRYKIIEKKQPVAFWCNPISGHNTLYWYLQNLGQGPELLIRYENEEAVDDSQLPKDRFSAERLKGVDSTLKIQPAELGDSAVYLCASSPGQGPGNTIYFGEGSWLTVV.

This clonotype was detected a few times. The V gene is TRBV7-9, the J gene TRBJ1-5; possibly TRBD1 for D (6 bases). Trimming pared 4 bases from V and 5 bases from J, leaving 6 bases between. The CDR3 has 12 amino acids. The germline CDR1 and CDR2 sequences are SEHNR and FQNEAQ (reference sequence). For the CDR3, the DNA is TGTGCCAGCAGCTACAGGGATCAGCCCCAGCATTTT. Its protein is CASSYRDQPQHF.

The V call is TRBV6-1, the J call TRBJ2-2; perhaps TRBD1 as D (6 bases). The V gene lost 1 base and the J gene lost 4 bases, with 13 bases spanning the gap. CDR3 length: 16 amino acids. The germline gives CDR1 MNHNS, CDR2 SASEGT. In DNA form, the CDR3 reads TGTGCCAGCAGTGAAGTGCACAGGGCGAGCACCGGGGAGCTGTTTTTT. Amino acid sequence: CASSEVHRASTGELFF.

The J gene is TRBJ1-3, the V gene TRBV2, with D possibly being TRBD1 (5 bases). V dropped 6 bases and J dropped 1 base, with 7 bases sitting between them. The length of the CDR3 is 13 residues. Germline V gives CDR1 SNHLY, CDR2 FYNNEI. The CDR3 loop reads CASRRGSGNTIYF. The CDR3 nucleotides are TGTGCCAGCAGACGGGGGTCTGGAAACACCATATATTTT.